A single sample is the source of the 11 T cell receptor beta chains below, sequenced in a study of identical twins. TCRdb reanalysed the 5' RACE reads using MiXCR and keeps one entry per CDR3 protein. The sample carries about 240,000 distinct CDR3 sequences, roughly 7.5% recorded once. The same specimen was also included in a second study, on yellow fever vaccine responses in identical twins.

Sequenced sample: CD8+ T cells sorted from blood. These TCRs come from a woman between 18 and 30 years old in good health.

There are many counts of this clonotype. This sequence joins TRBV7-9 and TRBJ1-3, with D tentatively TRBD1 (6 bases). Germline V gene data show CDR1 as SEHNR and CDR2 as FQNEAQ (reference sequence). Trimming shortened V by 5 bases and J by 4 bases, and 12 bases separated the two germline ends. The CDR3 consists of 14 residues. DNA of the CDR3: TGTGCCAGCAGCGAGAGGACAGACGGAAACACCATATATTTT. This sequence encodes CASSERTDGNTIYF.

V gene TRBV7-9 combines with J gene TRBJ2-1; D is perhaps TRBD2 (7 bases). The ends were cut back, 2 bases at V and 6 bases at J, with 14 bases in the middle. Germline CDR1 reads SEHNR; CDR2 reads FQNEAQ (reference sequence). The CDR3 extends over 15 amino acids. The DNA of the CDR3 is TGTGCCAGCAGCTTATGGGGGGGCCCCTTCAATGAGCAGTTCTTC. It codes for CASSLWGGPFNEQFF. Combining the CDR3 with reference TRBV7-9 and TRBJ2-1 gives the whole variable domain DTGVSQNPRHKITKRGQNVTFRCDPISEHNRLYWYRQTLGQGPEFLTYFQNEAQLEKSRLLSDRFSAERPKGSFSTLEIQRTEQGDSAMYLCASSLWGGPFNEQFFGPGTRLTVL.

This clonotype occurred many times. V and J are TRBV15 and TRBJ2-3, with 11 bases identical to TRBD2. Germline CDR1 LNHNV, CDR2 YYDKDF (reference sequence). The CDR3 is made up of 20 amino acids. V was pared by 0 bases and J by 1 base, with 12 bases of the junction left unmatched. The CDR3 DNA is TGTGCCACCAGCAGAGAAAGGGTTAGCGGGAGGGCCGTGGGCACAGATACGCAGTATTTT. Amino acids: CATSRERVSGRAVGTDTQYF. The full variable domain, completed using reference TRBV15 and TRBJ2-3, is DAMVIQNPRYQVTQFGKPVTLSCSQTLNHNVMYWYQQKSSQAPKLLFHYYDKDFNNEADTPDNFQSRRPNTSFCFLDIRSPGLGDTAMYLCATSRERVSGRAVGTDTQYFGPGTRLTVL.

This chain uses TRBV15 with TRBJ2-5; D is unresolved. V was trimmed by 0 bases and J by 0 bases, leaving 5 bases between them. CDR1 is LNHNV, CDR2 YYDKDF, per germline (reference sequence). This CDR3 region has 14 residues. CDR3 sequence (DNA): TGTGCCACCAGCAGAGAGCGGAACCAAGAGACCCAGTACTTC. Protein: CATSRERNQETQYF.

This clonotype was seen repeatedly, ten times or more. The chain couples TRBV4-1 to TRBJ1-4; D unclear. Germline V gene data show CDR1 as MGHRA and CDR2 as YSYEKL. The V and J ends lost 5 bases and 8 bases respectively, with 6 bases between them. There are 11 residues in the CDR3. Here the CDR3 reads CASSSSEKLFF. The CDR3 DNA reads as TGCGCCAGCAGCTCATCCGAAAAACTGTTTTTT.

This clonotype turned up a few times. V gene TRBV7-6 combines with J gene TRBJ2-1, with D perhaps matching TRBD2 (6 bases). CDR1 is SGHVS, CDR2 FNYEAQ, per germline. This CDR3 is built from 15 residues. V lost 3 bases and J lost 6, with 15 bases in between. The CDR3 sequence is CASSFISGGANEQFF. The CDR3 nucleotides read TGTGCCAGCAGCTTTATCTCTGGCGGGGCCAATGAGCAGTTCTTC.

The chain uses TRBV28 and TRBJ2-7; D not resolved. Germline V gene data show CDR1 as MDHEN and CDR2 as SYDVKM. Trimming removed 0 bases from V and 2 bases from J, with 2 bases in between. This CDR3 region has 12 residues. CDR3 residues: CASSLWAYEQYF. CDR3 nucleotide sequence: TGTGCCAGCAGTTTATGGGCCTACGAGCAGTACTTC.

This clonotype was counted many times. The chain joins TRBV4-1 to TRBJ2-5; possibly TRBD1 for D (5 bases). Looked up from germline, CDR1 is MGHRA and CDR2 is YSYEKL. Trimming took 0 bases from V and 3 from J, leaving 8 bases between them. The CDR3 totals 14 residues. The CDR3 loop reads CASSQDAGKETQYF. The CDR3 nucleotides are TGCGCCAGCAGCCAAGATGCAGGGAAAGAGACCCAGTACTTC.

This clonotype was recorded at least ten times. V is TRBV6-1 and J is TRBJ2-7, with no clear D. Germline loops: CDR1 MNHNS, CDR2 SASEGT. With 3 bases removed from V and 2 bases from J, the gap between germline ends came to 11 bases. The CDR3 has 14 residues. CDR3 in DNA: TGTGCCAGCAGTGAGACCGCAGGCACCTACGAGCAGTACGTC. Its translation: CASSETAGTYEQYV.

The chain carries TRBV15 and TRBJ2-2; D ambiguous. V lost 8 bases and J 4 bases, leaving 5 bases between the germline ends. The germline V gene encodes CDR1 LNHNV and CDR2 YYDKDF (reference sequence). The CDR3 runs 11 residues. CDR3 region: CATGTTGELFF. As DNA, the CDR3 is TGTGCCACCGGTACCACCGGGGAGCTGTTTTTT.

The chain has TRBV6-5 and TRBJ2-1; D perhaps matches TRBD1 (5 bases). Between the trimmed V and J ends, which lost 4 bases and 4 bases, there was a span of 11 bases. Per the germline V gene, CDR1 is MNHEY and CDR2 is SVGAGI. The CDR3 is made up of 14 amino acids. The CDR3 loop reads CASSLAGKYNEQFF. The CDR3 DNA follows: TGTGCCAGCAGTTTGGCAGGGAAGTACAATGAGCAGTTCTTC.